A selection of T cell receptor beta chains follows, all from one sample in a study of beta chain features in type 1 diabetes. Here immunoSEQ multiplex PCR was the method, and the copy in TCRdb shows in-frame clones only, minus some. The data contain hundreds of thousands of clones, approximately 30% of them seen just once; the ten biggest clones take up 0.05% to 0.065%. Sequenced input: naive CD4+ T cells from blood. The receptors here all came from a man between 18 and 29 years old in good health. Both conserved end residues are part of each CDR3. A D gene is named only where the DNA matches it firmly. Size values are once, few and many counts, or a class for expanded clones, and some rows have none.

J: TRBJ2-7
D: NA
V: TRBV7-9
size: few
CDR3: CASSLRPSYEQYF
DNA: TGTGCCAGCAGCCTTAGACCGTCCTACGAGCAGTACTTC

J: TRBJ2-7
D: TRBD1
V: TRBV7-2
size: NA
CDR3: CASSIDRAPDEQYF
DNA: TGTGCCAGCAGCATTGACAGGGCGCCGGACGAGCAGTACTTC

J: TRBJ2-5
D: NA
V: TRBV29-1
size: NA
CDR3: CSVVAAQETQYF
DNA: TGCAGCGTTGTTGCCGCTCAAGAGACCCAGTACTTC

J: TRBJ2-1
D: NA
V: TRBV2
size: few
CDR3: CASGQYNEQFF
DNA: TGTGCCAGCGGACAGTACAATGAGCAGTTCTTC

J: TRBJ2-4
D: NA
V: TRBV5-1
size: NA
CDR3: CASSSSRENIQYF
DNA: TGCGCCAGCAGCTCGAGCAGGGAAAACATTCAGTACTTC

J: TRBJ2-3
D: NA
V: TRBV29-1
size: NA
CDR3: CSGVDYTDTQYF
DNA: TGCAGCGGGGTAGACTACACAGATACGCAGTATTTT

J: TRBJ1-4
D: NA
V: TRBV18
size: NA
CDR3: CASSPGGHEKLFF
DNA: TGTGCCAGCTCACCCGGGGGGCATGAAAAACTGTTTTTT

J: TRBJ1-2
D: NA
V: TRBV27
size: NA
CDR3: CASSLGGSASGGYTF
DNA: TGTGCCAGCAGTTTAGGGGGGTCAGCCTCGGGTGGCTACACCTTC

J: TRBJ1-1
D: NA
V: TRBV30
size: few
CDR3: CAWAHRVNTEAFF
DNA: TGTGCCTGGGCCCACAGGGTGAACACTGAAGCTTTCTTT

J: TRBJ2-5
D: TRBD2
V: TRBV5-1
size: NA
CDR3: CASSSRRREVETQYF
DNA: TGCGCCAGCAGCTCTCGGAGGCGGGAGGTAGAGACCCAGTACTTC

J: TRBJ2-1
D: NA
V: TRBV30
size: NA
CDR3: CAWSDPRGWGYNEQFF
DNA: TGTGCCTGGAGTGATCCCCGAGGCTGGGGATACAATGAGCAGTTCTTC

J: TRBJ2-3
D: TRBD2
V: TRBV30
size: NA
CDR3: CAWSPSGLAGVNTQYF
DNA: TGTGCCTGGAGTCCCTCAGGACTAGCGGGAGTGAATACGCAGTATTTT

J: TRBJ1-5
D: NA
V: TRBV30
size: NA
CDR3: CACSGRNQPQHF
DNA: TGTGCCTGTTCAGGGAGGAATCAGCCCCAGCATTTT

J: TRBJ2-1
D: NA
V: TRBV30
size: NA
CDR3: CACPRDSSYNEQFF
DNA: TGTGCCTGTCCTAGGGACTCTTCCTACAATGAGCAGTTCTTC

J: TRBJ2-7
D: NA
V: TRBV30
size: NA
CDR3: CAWSVPGTLLHYEQYF
DNA: TGTGCCTGGAGCGTGCCCGGGACTCTACTTCACTACGAGCAGTACTTC

J: TRBJ2-7
D: TRBD2
V: TRBV6-6
size: NA
CDR3: CASSYLAGVLHEQYF
DNA: TGTGCCAGCAGTTACCTCGCGGGAGTTCTCCACGAGCAGTACTTC

J: TRBJ1-1
D: TRBD1
V: TRBV10-3
size: NA
CDR3: CAISAGQTMNTEAFF
DNA: TGTGCCATCAGTGCGGGACAGACGATGAACACTGAAGCTTTCTTT

J: TRBJ2-7
D: NA
V: TRBV27
size: NA
CDR3: CASSPGTYEQYF
DNA: TGTGCCAGCAGTCCCGGGACCTACGAGCAGTACTTC

J: TRBJ2-1
D: TRBD2
V: TRBV10-3
size: few
CDR3: CAISPGGAGGYNEQFF
DNA: TGTGCCATCAGCCCCGGGGGGGCGGGAGGCTACAATGAGCAGTTCTTC

J: TRBJ1-1
D: TRBD1
V: TRBV30
size: NA
CDR3: CAWSPDRDVEAFF
DNA: TGTGCCTGGAGTCCGGACAGGGATGTTGAAGCTTTCTTT

J: TRBJ2-1
D: TRBD2
V: TRBV6-5
size: few
CDR3: CASHGWREMNEQFF
DNA: TGTGCCAGCCATGGATGGCGGGAGATGAATGAGCAGTTCTTC

J: TRBJ2-7
D: NA
V: TRBV7-2
size: few
CDR3: CASSPLRVHEQYF
DNA: TGTGCCAGCAGCCCCCTCCGGGTCCACGAGCAGTACTTC

J: TRBJ2-7
D: NA
V: TRBV7-2
size: few
CDR3: CASSLVKGSYEQYF
DNA: TGTGCCAGCAGCTTAGTGAAGGGCTCCTACGAGCAGTACTTC

J: TRBJ1-1
D: TRBD1
V: TRBV29-1
size: few
CDR3: CSVTTAGGWSTEAFF
DNA: TGCAGCGTGACGACCGCAGGGGGCTGGAGCACTGAAGCTTTCTTT

J: TRBJ2-5
D: TRBD2
V: TRBV7-2
size: NA
CDR3: CASSSGLAGGQETQYF
DNA: TGTGCCAGCAGCTCCGGACTAGCGGGAGGGCAAGAGACCCAGTACTTC

J: TRBJ1-2
D: NA
V: TRBV10-3
size: NA
CDR3: CAISESRGVGYTF
DNA: TGTGCCATCAGTGAGTCAAGGGGAGTTGGCTACACCTTC

J: TRBJ2-5
D: NA
V: TRBV19
size: few
CDR3: CASRIRERETQYF
DNA: TGTGCCAGTAGAATCCGGGAAAGAGAGACCCAGTACTTC

J: TRBJ2-1
D: TRBD2
V: TRBV30
size: NA
CDR3: CAWKKTAGGPDEQFF
DNA: TGTGCCTGGAAGAAAACAGCGGGAGGGCCCGATGAGCAGTTCTTC

J: TRBJ2-5
D: NA
V: TRBV7-3
size: NA
CDR3: CASSARLQETQYF
DNA: TGTGCCAGCAGCGCCCGTTTACAAGAGACCCAGTACTTC

J: TRBJ2-2
D: NA
V: TRBV29-1
size: NA
CDR3: CSVEWRDPLTNTGELFF
DNA: TGCAGCGTTGAATGGCGGGACCCGCTAACGAACACCGGGGAGCTGTTTTTT

J: TRBJ2-7
D: TRBD2
V: TRBV7-8
size: once
CDR3: CASSYGLARAYEQYF
DNA: TGTGCCAGCAGCTATGGACTAGCACGAGCCTACGAGCAGTACTTC

J: TRBJ2-2
D: NA
V: TRBV11-2
size: NA
CDR3: CASRIRGNTGELFF
DNA: TGTGCCAGCAGAATCCGGGGGAACACCGGGGAGCTGTTTTTT

J: TRBJ2-3
D: NA
V: TRBV2
size: NA
CDR3: CASSERPYTDTQYF
DNA: TGTGCCAGCAGTGAAAGGCCCTACACAGATACGCAGTATTTT

J: TRBJ1-1
D: NA
V: TRBV30
size: NA
CDR3: CAWSDGQNTEAFF
DNA: TGTGCCTGGAGCGACGGACAGAACACTGAAGCTTTCTTT

J: TRBJ2-5
D: NA
V: TRBV12-5
size: few
CDR3: CASGRGEETQYF
DNA: TGTGCTAGTGGTCGAGGGGAAGAGACCCAGTACTTC

J: TRBJ1-2
D: NA
V: TRBV30
size: NA
CDR3: CAWSPRDAYGRGYTF
DNA: TGTGCCTGGAGTCCTCGGGACGCCTACGGGAGGGGCTACACCTTC

J: TRBJ2-7
D: NA
V: TRBV7-9
size: NA
CDR3: CASSLSPPGRGPYF
DNA: TGTGCCAGCAGCTTATCTCCCCCAGGGAGAGGCCCGTACTTC

J: TRBJ2-1
D: NA
V: TRBV19
size: few
CDR3: CASSIPSSYNEQFF
DNA: TGTGCCAGTAGTATACCGAGCTCCTACAATGAGCAGTTCTTC

J: TRBJ2-7
D: NA
V: TRBV30
size: NA
CDR3: CAWSDGSLYEQYF
DNA: TGTGCCTGGAGCGACGGGAGCCTCTACGAGCAGTACTTC

J: TRBJ2-5
D: NA
V: TRBV5-1
size: few
CDR3: CASRYQETQYF
DNA: TGCGCCAGCAGGTACCAAGAGACCCAGTACTTC

J: TRBJ2-1
D: TRBD2
V: TRBV7-8
size: few
CDR3: CASRLAGGYEQFF
DNA: TGTGCCAGCAGACTAGCGGGAGGCTATGAGCAGTTCTTC

J: TRBJ1-4
D: NA
V: TRBV29-1
size: few
CDR3: CSASTVDEKLFF
DNA: TGCAGCGCCTCGACAGTGGATGAAAAACTGTTTTTT

J: TRBJ2-7
D: NA
V: TRBV6-1
size: NA
CDR3: CASSAVYEQYF
DNA: TGTGCCAGCAGCGCCGTCTACGAGCAGTACTTC

J: TRBJ2-2
D: TRBD2
V: TRBV15
size: NA
CDR3: CATSRAGLGTGELFF
DNA: TGTGCCACCAGCAGAGCCGGACTAGGAACCGGGGAGCTGTTTTTT

J: TRBJ2-2
D: TRBD2
V: TRBV14
size: NA
CDR3: CASRRTSGNTGELFF
DNA: TGTGCCAGCAGGAGGACTAGCGGGAACACCGGGGAGCTGTTTTTT

J: TRBJ2-5
D: NA
V: TRBV7-2
size: NA
CDR3: CASSFNRETQYF
DNA: TGTGCCAGCAGCTTCAATCGTGAGACCCAGTACTTC

J: TRBJ2-1
D: TRBD2
V: TRBV7-2
size: NA
CDR3: CASSLGGRLQFF
DNA: TGTGCCAGCAGCTTAGGCGGGAGGCTACAGTTCTTC

J: TRBJ2-6
D: NA
V: TRBV30
size: NA
CDR3: CAWSVRRSGANVLTF
DNA: TGTGCCTGGAGTGTACGCAGGTCTGGGGCCAACGTCCTGACTTTC

J: TRBJ2-7
D: NA
V: TRBV4-3
size: few
CDR3: CASSPQRQGPYEQYF
DNA: TGCGCCAGCAGCCCTCAACGTCAGGGCCCCTACGAGCAGTACTTC

J: TRBJ1-3
D: NA
V: TRBV30
size: NA
CDR3: CAWSVTASGNTIYF
DNA: TGTGCCTGGAGTGTAACGGCCTCTGGAAACACCATATATTTT

J: TRBJ2-3
D: NA
V: TRBV28
size: NA
CDR3: CASTGLFSTDTQYF
DNA: TGTGCCAGCACTGGGCTATTTAGCACAGATACGCAGTATTTT

J: TRBJ2-1
D: NA
V: TRBV9
size: NA
CDR3: CASSVGLAGTYNEQFF
DNA: TGTGCCAGCAGCGTAGGGCTCGCGGGAACATACAATGAGCAGTTCTTC